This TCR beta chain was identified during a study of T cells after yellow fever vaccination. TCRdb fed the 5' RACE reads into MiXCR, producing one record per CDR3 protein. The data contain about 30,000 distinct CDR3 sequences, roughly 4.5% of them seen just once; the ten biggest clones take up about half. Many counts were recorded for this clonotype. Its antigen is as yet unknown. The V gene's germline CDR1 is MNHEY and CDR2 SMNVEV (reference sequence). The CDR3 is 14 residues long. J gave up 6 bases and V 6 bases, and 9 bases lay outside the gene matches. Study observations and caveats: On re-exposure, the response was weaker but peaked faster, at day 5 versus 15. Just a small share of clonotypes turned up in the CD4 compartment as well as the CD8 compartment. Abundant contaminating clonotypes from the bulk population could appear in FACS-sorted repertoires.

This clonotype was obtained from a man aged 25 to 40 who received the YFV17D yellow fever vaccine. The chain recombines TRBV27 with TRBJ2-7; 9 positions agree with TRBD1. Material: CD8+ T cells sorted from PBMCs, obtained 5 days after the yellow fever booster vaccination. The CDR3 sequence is CASRTQGTGLEQYF. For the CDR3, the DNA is TGTGCCAGCAGAACCCAGGGGACAGGGCTCGAGCAGTACTTC.